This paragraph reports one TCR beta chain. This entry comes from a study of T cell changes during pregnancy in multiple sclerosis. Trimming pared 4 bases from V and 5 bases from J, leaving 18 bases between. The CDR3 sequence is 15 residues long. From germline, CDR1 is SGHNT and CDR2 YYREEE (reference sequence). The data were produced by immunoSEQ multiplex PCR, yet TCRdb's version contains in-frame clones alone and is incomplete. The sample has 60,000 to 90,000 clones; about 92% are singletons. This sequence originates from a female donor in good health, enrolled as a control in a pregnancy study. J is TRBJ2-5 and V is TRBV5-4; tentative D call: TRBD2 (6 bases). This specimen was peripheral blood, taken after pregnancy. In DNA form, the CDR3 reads TGTGCCAGCAGCCCGGGACTCTCGGCGGGGGAGACCCAGTACTTC. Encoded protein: CASSPGLSAGETQYF. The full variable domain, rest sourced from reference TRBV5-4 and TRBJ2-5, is ETGVTQSPTHLIKTRGQQVTLRCSSQSGHNTVSWYQQALGQGPQFIFQYYREEENGRGNFPPRFSGLQFPNYSSELNVNALELDDSALYLCASSPGLSAGETQYFGPGTRLLVL.